A single T cell receptor (beta chain) is shown here with its context. Here immunoSEQ multiplex PCR was the method, and the copy in TCRdb shows in-frame clones only, minus some. The table shows 200,000 or so clones, with 70% to 90% occurring only once. Seattle patient enrollment occurred during active infection, with longitudinal follow-up thereafter. These data belong to a study of blood T cell repertoires in COVID-19. Study-level information: Samples came from the United States, Italy and Spain, spanning acute and convalescent COVID-19. PBMCs, B-cell-depleted T cells, or T cells provided the cDNA or gDNA that made up the material.

Sequenced: peripheral blood. This receptor was taken from a person in their 70s with COVID-19, enrolled during active disease.

CDR3: CASSIVGGRGTGELFF. The CDR3 DNA reads TGTGCCAGTAGTATAGTGGGCGGGAGAGGCACCGGGGAGCTGTTTTTT. The chain is built from TRBV19 and TRBJ2-2, with TRBD2 matching 7 bases. CDR3 size: 16 residues. The germline V gene encodes CDR1 LNHDA and CDR2 SQIVND (reference sequence). With 1 base clipped from V and 4 bases from J, the junction kept 6 bases outside the gene matches. Full variable domain (remainder filled in from reference TRBV19 and TRBJ2-2): DGGITQSPKYLFRKEGQNVTLSCEQNLNHDAMYWYRQDPGQGLRLIYYSQIVNDFQKGDIAEGYSVSREKKESFPLTVTSAQKNPTAFYLCASSIVGGRGTGELFFGEGSRLTVL.